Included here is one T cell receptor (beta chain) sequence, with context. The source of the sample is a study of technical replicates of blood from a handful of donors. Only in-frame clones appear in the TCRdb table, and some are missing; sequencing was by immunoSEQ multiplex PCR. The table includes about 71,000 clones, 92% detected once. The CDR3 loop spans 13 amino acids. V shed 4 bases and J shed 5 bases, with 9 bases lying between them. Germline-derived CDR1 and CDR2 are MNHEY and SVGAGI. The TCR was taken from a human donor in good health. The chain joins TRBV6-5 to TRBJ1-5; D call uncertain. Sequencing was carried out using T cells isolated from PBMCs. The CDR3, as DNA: TGTGCCAGCAGTTTCCGACTGGATCAGCCCCAGCATTTT. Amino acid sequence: CASSFRLDQPQHF.